In its sample, the clone carrying this T cell receptor beta chain was seen once. A much larger clone sits a single nucleotide away, making a read error possible. The second PCR ran about 6 to 12 cycles with a sample-barcoded 5' primer and J-beta primers. Carrying 12 random nucleotides, a template-switch adaptor labeled each individual cDNA molecule. TCRdb re-called the 5' RACE reads through MiXCR, storing one row per CDR3 protein. The data hold 710,000 or so distinct CDR3 sequences, with approximately 22% observed a single time. The data are from a study of blood T cells in healthy people across ages. CDR1 DFQATT and CDR2 SNEGSKA come from the germline V gene (reference sequence). The CDR3 covers 13 residues. The V end was cut by 5 bases, the J end by 4 bases, with 13 bases between.

This sequence was found in a man in his 70s in good health. The source material was blood. The chain is built from TRBV20-1 and TRBJ2-3; D not certain. The CDR3 sequence: CSAGVGNADTQYF. The CDR3, as DNA: TGCAGTGCTGGAGTGGGTAACGCAGATACGCAGTATTTT.